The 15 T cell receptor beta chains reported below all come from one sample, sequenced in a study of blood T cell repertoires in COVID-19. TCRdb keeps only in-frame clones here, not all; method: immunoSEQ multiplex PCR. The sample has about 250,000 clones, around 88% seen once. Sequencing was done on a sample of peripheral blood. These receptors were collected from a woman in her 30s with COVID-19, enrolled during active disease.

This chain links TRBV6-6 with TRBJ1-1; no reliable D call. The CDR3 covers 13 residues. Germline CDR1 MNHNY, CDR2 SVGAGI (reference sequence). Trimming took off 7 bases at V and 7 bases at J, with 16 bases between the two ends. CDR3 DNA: TGTGCCAGCACCACCCCCTGGGAGGTTGAAGCTTTCTTT. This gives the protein CASTTPWEVEAFF.

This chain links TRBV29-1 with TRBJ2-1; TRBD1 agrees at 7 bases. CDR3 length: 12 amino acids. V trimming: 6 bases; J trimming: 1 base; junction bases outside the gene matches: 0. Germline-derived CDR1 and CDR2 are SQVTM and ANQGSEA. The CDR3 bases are TGCAGCGTACAGGGGTCCTACAATGAGCAGTTCTTC. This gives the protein CSVQGSYNEQFF.

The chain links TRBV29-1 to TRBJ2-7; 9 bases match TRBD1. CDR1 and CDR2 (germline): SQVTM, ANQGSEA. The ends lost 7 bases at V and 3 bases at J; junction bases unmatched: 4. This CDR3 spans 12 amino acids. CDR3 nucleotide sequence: TGCAGCGCCCCGGACAGGGGCTACGAGCAGTACTTC. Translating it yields CSAPDRGYEQYF.

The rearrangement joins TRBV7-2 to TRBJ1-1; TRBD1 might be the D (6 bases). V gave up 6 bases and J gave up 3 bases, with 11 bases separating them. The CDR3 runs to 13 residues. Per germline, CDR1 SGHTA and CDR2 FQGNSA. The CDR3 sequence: CASSLKGDTEAFF. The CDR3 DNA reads TGTGCCAGCAGTTTAAAGGGGGACACTGAAGCTTTCTTT.

CDR3 nucleotide sequence: TGTGCCAGCAGCTTCCGAGCGAGCGGGTCGGGGACCCAGTACTTC. This codes for CASSFRASGSGTQYF. The chain combines TRBV13 with TRBJ2-5, with a weak D call TRBD2 (6 bases). CDR1 is PRHDT and CDR2 is FYEKMQ in the germline V gene (reference sequence). Trimming stripped 3 bases from V and 7 bases from J, with 18 bases between. The CDR3 spans 15 residues. Based on the CDR3 plus reference TRBV13 and TRBJ2-5, the full variable domain is AAGVIQSPRHLIKEKRETATLKCYPIPRHDTVYWYQQGPGQDPQFLISFYEKMQSDKGSIPDRFSAQQFSDYHSELNMSSLELGDSALYFCASSFRASGSGTQYFGPGTRLLVL.

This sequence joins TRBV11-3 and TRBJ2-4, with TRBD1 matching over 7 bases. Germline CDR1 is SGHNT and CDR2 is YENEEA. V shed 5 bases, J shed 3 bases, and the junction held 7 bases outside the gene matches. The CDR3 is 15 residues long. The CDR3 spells CASSPGQANKNIQYF. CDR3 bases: TGTGCCAGCAGCCCCGGACAGGCCAACAAAAACATTCAGTACTTC.

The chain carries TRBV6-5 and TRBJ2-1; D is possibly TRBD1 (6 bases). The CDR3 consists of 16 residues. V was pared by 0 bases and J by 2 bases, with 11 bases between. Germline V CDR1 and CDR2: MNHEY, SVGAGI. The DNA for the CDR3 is TGTGCCAGCAGTTACTCAAGGGGGTCCCCCTACAATGAGCAGTTCTTC. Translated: CASSYSRGSPYNEQFF.

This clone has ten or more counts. The CDR3 sequence is CASSRKTELSSYNEQFF. In nucleotides, the CDR3 is TGCGCCAGCAGCCGAAAGACTGAGTTGAGCTCCTACAATGAGCAGTTCTTC. The chain recombines TRBV4-1 with TRBJ2-1, with D unclear. The CDR3 totals 17 residues. Germline V gene sequence: CDR1 MGHRA, CDR2 YSYEKL. V was clipped by 4 bases and J by 0 bases, with 16 bases between them.

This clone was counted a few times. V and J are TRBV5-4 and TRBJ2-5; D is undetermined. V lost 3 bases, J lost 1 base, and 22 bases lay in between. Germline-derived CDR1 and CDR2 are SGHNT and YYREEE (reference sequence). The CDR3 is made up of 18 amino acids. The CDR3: CASSSAVGGISSQETQYF. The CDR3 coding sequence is TGTGCCAGCAGCTCTGCGGTCGGCGGCATAAGTTCCCAAGAGACCCAGTACTTC.

CDR3 nucleotides: TGTGCCAGCAGTTCCCGGACAGGGAATGGCTACACCTTC. This sequence encodes CASSSRTGNGYTF. The rearrangement uses TRBV12-3 or TRBV12-4 and TRBJ1-2; 8 bases match TRBD1. The CDR3 sequence is 13 residues long. The J segment lost 6 bases and the V segment lost 4 bases, leaving 4 bases of the junction unmatched.

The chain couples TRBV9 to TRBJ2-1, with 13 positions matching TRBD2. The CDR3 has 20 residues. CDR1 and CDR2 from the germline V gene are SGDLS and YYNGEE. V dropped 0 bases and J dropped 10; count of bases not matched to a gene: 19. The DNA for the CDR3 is TGTGCCAGCAGCGTAGGAGGGGGACTAGCGGGATTTTGGTCTCGCGAGGAGCAGTTCTTC. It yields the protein CASSVGGGLAGFWSREEQFF.

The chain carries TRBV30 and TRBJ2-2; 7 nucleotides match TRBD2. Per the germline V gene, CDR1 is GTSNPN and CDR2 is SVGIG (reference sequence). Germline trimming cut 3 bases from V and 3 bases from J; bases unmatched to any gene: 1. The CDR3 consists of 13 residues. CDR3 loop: CAWSGRHTGELFF. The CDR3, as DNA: TGTGCCTGGAGCGGGAGGCACACCGGGGAGCTGTTTTTT.

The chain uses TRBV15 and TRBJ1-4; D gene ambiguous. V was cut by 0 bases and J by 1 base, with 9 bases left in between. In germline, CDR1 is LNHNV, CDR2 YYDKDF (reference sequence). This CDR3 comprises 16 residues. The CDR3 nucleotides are TGTGCCACCAGCAGAGATCTTGGAGGAACTAATGAAAAACTGTTTTTT. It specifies CATSRDLGGTNEKLFF.

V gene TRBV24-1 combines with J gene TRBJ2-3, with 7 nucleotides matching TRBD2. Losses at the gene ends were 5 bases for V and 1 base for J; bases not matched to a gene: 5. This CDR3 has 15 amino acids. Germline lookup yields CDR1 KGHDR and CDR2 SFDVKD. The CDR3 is CATSGPSGRTDTQYF. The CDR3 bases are TGTGCCACCAGTGGGCCTAGCGGTCGCACAGATACGCAGTATTTT.

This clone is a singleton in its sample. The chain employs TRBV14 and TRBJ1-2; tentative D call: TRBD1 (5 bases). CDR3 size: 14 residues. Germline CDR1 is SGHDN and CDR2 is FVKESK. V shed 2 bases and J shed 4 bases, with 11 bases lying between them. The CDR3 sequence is CASSQLATGYGYTF. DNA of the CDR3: TGTGCCAGCAGCCAATTAGCCACAGGCTATGGCTACACCTTC.